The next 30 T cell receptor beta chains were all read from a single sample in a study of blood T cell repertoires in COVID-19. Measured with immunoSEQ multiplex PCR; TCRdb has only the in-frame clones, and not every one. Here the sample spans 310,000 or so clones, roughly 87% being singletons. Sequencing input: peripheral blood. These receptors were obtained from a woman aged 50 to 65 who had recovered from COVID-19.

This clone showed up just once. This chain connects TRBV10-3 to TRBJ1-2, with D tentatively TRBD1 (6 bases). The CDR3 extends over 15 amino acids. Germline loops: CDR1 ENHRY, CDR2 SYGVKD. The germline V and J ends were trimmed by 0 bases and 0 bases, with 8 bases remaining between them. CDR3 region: CAISESWTANYGYTF. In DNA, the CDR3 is TGTGCCATCAGTGAGTCGTGGACAGCTAACTATGGCTACACCTTC.

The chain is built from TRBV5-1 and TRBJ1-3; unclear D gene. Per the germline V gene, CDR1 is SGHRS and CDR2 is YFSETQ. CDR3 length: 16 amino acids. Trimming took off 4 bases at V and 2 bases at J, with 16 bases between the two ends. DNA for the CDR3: TGCGCCAGCAGCCGATACGACCCTGCGGCTGGAAACACCATATATTTT. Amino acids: CASSRYDPAAGNTIYF.

CDR3 residues: CASSQYLEGRGNEQFF. In nucleotides, the CDR3 is TGTGCCAGCAGTCAGTACCTTGAGGGCCGAGGCAATGAGCAGTTCTTC. V and J are TRBV28 and TRBJ2-1, with D perhaps TRBD2 (5 bases). Per germline, CDR1 MDHEN and CDR2 SYDVKM. This CDR3 is 16 amino acids long. V lost 5 bases, J lost 6 bases, and 20 bases lay in between.

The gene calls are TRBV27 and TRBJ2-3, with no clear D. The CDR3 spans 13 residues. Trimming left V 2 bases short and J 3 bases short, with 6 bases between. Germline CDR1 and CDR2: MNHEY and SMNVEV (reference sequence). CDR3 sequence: CASSLQATDTQYF. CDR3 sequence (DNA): TGTGCCAGCAGTTTACAGGCGACAGATACGCAGTATTTT.

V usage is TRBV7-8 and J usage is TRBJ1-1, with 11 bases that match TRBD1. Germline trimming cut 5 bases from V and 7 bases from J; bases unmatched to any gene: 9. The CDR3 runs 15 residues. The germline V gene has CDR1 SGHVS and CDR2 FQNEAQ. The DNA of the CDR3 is TGTGCCAGCAGCCCGGACAGGGGGCGTAGAGGTGAAGCTTTCTTT. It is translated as CASSPDRGRRGEAFF.

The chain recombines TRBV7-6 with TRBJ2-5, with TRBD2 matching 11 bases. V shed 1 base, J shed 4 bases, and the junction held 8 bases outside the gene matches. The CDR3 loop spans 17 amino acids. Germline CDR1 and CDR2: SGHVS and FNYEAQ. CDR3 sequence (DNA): TGTGCCAGCAGCTTAGGAGGGTCTAGCGGGGGGTCAGAGACCCAGTACTTC. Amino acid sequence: CASSLGGSSGGSETQYF. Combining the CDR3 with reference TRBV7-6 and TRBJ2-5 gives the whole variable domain GAGVSQSPRYKVTKRGQDVALRCDPISGHVSLYWYRQALGQGPEFLTYFNYEAQQDKSGLPNDRFSAERPEGSISTLTIQRTEQRDSAMYRCASSLGGSSGGSETQYFGPGTRLLVL.

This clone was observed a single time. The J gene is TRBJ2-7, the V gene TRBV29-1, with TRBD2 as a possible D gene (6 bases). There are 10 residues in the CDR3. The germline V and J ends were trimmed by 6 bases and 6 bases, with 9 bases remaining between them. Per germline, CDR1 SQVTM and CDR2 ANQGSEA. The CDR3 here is CSVGTAEQYF. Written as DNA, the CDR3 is TGCAGCGTCGGGACTGCCGAGCAGTACTTC.

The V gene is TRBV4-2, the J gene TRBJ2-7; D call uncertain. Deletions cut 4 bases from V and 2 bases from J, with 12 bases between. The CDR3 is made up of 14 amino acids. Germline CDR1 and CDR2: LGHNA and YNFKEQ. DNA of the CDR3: TGTGCCAGCAGCCTTTCTTCCTCCGCCTACGAGCAGTACTTC. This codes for CASSLSSSAYEQYF.

The CDR3 region has the DNA TGTGCCAGCAGCCACTCGGAGACCCAGTACTTC. Translated: CASSHSETQYF. The genes are TRBV14 and TRBJ2-5; D unclear. Deletions cut 3 bases from V and 5 bases from J, with 4 bases between. The germline gives CDR1 SGHDN, CDR2 FVKESK. The CDR3 length is 11 residues.

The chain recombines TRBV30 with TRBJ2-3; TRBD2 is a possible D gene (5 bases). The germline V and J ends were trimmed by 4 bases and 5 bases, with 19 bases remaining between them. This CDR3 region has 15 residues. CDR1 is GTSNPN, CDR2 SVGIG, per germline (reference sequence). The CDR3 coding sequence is TGTGCCTGGACTTCCGTCGGGGTCGGGAAAGATACGCAGTATTTT. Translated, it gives CAWTSVGVGKDTQYF.

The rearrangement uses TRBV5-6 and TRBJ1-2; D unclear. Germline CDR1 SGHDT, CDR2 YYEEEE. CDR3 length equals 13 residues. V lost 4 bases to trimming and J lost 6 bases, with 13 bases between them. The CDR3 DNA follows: TGTGCCAGCAGCCCTAGAGGGTTCGATGGCTACACCTTC. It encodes CASSPRGFDGYTF.

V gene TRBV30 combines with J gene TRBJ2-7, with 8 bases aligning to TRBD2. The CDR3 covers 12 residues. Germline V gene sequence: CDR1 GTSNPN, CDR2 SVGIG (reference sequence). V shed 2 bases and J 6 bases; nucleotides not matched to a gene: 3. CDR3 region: CAWSRGGREQYF. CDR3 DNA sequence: TGTGCCTGGAGTCGGGGGGGGCGCGAGCAGTACTTC.

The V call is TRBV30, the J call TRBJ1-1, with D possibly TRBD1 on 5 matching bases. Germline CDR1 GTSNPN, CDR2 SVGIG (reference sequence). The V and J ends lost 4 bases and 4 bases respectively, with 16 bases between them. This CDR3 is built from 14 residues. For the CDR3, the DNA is TGTGCCTGGAACCGCGTTGGGGCAGGCACTGAAGCTTTCTTT. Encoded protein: CAWNRVGAGTEAFF.

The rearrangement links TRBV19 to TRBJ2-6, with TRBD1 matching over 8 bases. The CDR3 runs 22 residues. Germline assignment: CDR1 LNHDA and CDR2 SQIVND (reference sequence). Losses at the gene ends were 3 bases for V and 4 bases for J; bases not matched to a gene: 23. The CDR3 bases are TGTGCCAGTAGTATCTACATAGCCGTTCGGCAGGGGGCGCTGAGGGGGGCCAACGTCCTGACTTTC. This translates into CASSIYIAVRQGALRGANVLTF.

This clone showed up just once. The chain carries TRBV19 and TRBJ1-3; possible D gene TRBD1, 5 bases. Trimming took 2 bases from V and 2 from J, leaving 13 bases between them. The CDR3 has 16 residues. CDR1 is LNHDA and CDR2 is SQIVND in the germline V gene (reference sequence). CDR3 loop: CASSILLGGAGNTIYF. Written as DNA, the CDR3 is TGTGCCAGTAGTATATTACTGGGGGGAGCTGGAAACACCATATATTTT.

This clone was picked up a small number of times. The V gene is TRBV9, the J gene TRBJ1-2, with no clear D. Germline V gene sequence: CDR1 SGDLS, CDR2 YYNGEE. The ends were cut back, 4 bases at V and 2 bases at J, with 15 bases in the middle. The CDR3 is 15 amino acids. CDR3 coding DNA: TGTGCCAGCAGCCCCTTTGGGCAGTCCAACTATGGCTACACCTTC. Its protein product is CASSPFGQSNYGYTF.

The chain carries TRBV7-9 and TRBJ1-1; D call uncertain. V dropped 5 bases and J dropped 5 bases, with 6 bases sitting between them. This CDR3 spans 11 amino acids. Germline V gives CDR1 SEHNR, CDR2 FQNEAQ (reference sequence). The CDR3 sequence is CASSPSTEAFF. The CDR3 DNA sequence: TGTGCCAGCAGCCCTAGTACTGAAGCTTTCTTT. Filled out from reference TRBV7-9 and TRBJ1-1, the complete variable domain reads DTGVSQNPRHKITKRGQNVTFRCDPISEHNRLYWYRQTLGQGPEFLTYFQNEAQLEKSRLLSDRFSAERPKGSFSTLEIQRTEQGDSAMYLCASSPSTEAFFGQGTRLTVV.

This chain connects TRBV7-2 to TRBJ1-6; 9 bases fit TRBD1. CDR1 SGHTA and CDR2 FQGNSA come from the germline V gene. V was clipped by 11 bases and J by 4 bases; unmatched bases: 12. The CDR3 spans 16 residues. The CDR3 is CAVGQGNHSYNSPLHF. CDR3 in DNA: TGTGCCGTAGGACAGGGGAACCACAGTTATAATTCACCCCTCCACTTT.

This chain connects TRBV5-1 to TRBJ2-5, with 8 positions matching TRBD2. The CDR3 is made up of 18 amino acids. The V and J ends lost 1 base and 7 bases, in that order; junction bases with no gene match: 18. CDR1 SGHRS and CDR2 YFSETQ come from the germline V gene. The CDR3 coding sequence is TGCGCCAGCAGCTTGAGGGGACTAGTCAGTAGAGACGGAGGGACCCAGTACTTC. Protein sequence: CASSLRGLVSRDGGTQYF.

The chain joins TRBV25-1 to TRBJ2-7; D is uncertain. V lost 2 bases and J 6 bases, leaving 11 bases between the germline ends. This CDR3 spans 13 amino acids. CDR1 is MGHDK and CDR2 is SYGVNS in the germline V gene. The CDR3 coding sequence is TGTGCCAGCAGTGAAATGGGCAATCGCGAGCAGTACTTC. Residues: CASSEMGNREQYF.

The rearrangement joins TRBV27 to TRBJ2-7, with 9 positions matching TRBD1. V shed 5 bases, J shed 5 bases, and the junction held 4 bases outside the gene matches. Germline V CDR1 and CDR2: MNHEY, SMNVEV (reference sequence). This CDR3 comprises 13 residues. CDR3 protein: CASSTDRGDEQYF. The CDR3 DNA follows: TGTGCCAGCAGTACGGACAGGGGCGACGAGCAGTACTTC.

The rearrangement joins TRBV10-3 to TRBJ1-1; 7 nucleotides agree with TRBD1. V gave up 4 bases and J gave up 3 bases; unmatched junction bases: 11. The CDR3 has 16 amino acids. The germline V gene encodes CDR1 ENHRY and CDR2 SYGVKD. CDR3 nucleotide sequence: TGTGCCATCAGTGCTGGGACAGCCCGAAGGGACACTGAAGCTTTCTTT. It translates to CAISAGTARRDTEAFF.

CDR3 bases: TGTGCCAGTCAGACAGGGTACAATCAGCCCCAGCATTTT. This gives the protein CASQTGYNQPQHF. The chain joins TRBV2 to TRBJ1-5; TRBD1 aligns across 7 bases. V shed 9 bases and J 3 bases; nucleotides not matched to a gene: 5. In germline, CDR1 is SNHLY, CDR2 FYNNEI. This CDR3 is 13 amino acids long. The whole variable domain, remainder taken from reference TRBV2 and TRBJ1-5, is EPEVTQTPSHQVTQMGQEVILRCVPISNHLYFYWYRQILGQKVEFLVSFYNNEISEKSEIFDDQFSVERPDGSNFTLKIRSTKLEDSAMYFCASQTGYNQPQHFGDGTRLSIL.

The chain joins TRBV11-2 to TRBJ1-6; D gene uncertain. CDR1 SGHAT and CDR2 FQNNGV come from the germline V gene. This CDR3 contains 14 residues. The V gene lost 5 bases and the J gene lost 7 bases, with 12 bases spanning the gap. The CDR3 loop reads CASSPAGSNSPLHF. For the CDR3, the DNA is TGTGCCAGCAGCCCAGCGGGGTCCAATTCACCCCTCCACTTT.

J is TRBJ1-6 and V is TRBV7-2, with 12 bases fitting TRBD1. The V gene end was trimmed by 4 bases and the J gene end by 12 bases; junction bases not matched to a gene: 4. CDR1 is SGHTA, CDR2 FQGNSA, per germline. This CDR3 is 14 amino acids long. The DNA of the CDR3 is TGTGCCAGCAGCTCCGGGACAGGGGGCAGACCCCTCCACTTT. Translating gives CASSSGTGGRPLHF.

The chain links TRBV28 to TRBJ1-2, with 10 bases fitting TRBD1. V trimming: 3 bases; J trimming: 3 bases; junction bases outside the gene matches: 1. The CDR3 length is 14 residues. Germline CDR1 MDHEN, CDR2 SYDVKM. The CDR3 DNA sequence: TGTGCCAGCAGTTTGGGACAGGGGTACTATGGCTACACCTTC. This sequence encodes CASSLGQGYYGYTF.

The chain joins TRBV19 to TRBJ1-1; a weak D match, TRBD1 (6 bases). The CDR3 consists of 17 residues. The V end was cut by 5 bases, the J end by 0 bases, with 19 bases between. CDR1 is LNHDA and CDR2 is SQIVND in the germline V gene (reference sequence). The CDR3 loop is CASSLRALTGMNTEAFF. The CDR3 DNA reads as TGTGCCAGTAGTTTGAGGGCCTTGACAGGCATGAACACTGAAGCTTTCTTT.

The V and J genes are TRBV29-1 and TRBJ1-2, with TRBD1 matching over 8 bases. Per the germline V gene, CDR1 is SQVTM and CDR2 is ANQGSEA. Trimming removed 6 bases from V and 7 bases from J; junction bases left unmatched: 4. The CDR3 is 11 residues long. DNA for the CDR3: TGCAGCGTGACAGGGGAGGTTGGCTACACCTTC. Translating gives CSVTGEVGYTF.

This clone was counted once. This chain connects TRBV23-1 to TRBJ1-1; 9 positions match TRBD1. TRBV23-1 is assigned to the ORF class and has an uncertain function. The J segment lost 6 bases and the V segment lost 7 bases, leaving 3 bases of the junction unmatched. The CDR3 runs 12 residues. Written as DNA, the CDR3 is TGCGCCAGCACCCGACAGGGGGCTGAAGCTTTCTTT. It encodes CASTRQGAEAFF.

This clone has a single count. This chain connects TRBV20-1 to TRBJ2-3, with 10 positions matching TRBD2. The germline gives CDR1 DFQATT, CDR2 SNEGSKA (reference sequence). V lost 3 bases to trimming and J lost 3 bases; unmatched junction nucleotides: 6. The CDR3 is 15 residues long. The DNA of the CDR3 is TGCAGTGCTAGTGTGGCTAGCGGGAGTACAGATACGCAGTATTTT. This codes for CSASVASGSTDTQYF.